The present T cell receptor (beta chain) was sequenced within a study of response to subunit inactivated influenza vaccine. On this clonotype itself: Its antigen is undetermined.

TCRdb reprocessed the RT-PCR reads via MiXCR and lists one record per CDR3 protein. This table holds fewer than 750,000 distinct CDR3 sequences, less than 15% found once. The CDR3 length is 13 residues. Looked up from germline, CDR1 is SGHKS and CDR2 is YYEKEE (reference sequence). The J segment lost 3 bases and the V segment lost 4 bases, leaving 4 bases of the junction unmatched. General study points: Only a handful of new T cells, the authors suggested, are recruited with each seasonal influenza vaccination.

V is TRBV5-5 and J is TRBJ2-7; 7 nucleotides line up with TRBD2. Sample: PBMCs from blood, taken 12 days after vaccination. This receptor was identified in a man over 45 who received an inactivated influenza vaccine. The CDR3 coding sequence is TGTGCCAGCAGCGAGACTAGCAGCTACGAGCAGTACTTC. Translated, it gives CASSETSSYEQYF.